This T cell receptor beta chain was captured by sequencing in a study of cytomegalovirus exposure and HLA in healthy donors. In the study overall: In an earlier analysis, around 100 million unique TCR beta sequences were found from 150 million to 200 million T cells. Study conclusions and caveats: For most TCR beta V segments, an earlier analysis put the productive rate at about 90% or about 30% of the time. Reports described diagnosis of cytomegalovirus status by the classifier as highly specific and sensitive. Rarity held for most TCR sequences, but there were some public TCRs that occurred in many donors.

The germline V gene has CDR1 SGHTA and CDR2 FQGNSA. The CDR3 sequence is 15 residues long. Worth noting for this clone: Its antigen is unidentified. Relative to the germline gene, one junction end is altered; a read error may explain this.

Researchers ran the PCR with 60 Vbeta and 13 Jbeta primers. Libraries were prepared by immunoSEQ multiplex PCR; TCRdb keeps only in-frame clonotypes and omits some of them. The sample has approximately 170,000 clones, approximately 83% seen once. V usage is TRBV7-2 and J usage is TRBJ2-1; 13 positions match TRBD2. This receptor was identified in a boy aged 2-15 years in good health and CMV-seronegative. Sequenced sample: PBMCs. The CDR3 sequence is CASSVAGTSGEGVFF. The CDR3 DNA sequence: TGTGCCAGCAGCGTAGCCGGGACTAGCGGGGAGGGGGTGTTCTTC.